One T cell receptor (beta chain) is described in this entry. This clone was seen only a few times. There is no known antigen for this receptor. No per-base quality is available; no much larger clone lies one base away. The data are from a study of beta chain features in type 1 diabetes (dated by TCRdb to 2017 to 2018). Context from the whole study: Patients and healthy donors did not differ in mean age, gender distribution, total cell number or subset yield. A total of about 110 million sorted cells were examined across all samples, and the number of cells per subset was strongly correlated with RNA yield. The study compared the TCRB repertoires of sorted circulating CD4+ T cell subsets in recently diagnosed type 1 diabetes patients with those in matched healthy donors. Regulatory and stem cell-like memory subsets were obtained from only 8 patients and about 8 healthy donors, while naive and central memory subsets were obtained from all 30 or so donors. Results the study describes overall, beyond this receptor: PCR might favor shorter templates, but patient and control samples were amplified and corrected together, so any skew would affect both groups equally. Because cDNA was sequenced instead of genomic DNA, activated cells with high expression could be over-represented, although the groups did not differ in activation or CD3 levels. Fewer insertions and more nucleotide deletions at VDJ recombination sites were observed in patients with type 1 diabetes, implying thymic rearrangement abnormalities. Type 1 diabetes patients showed a moderate but significant shortening of TCRB CDR3 length in all four CD4+ subsets. The naive, central memory and regulatory TCRB repertoires appeared to resemble one another more closely among patients than among healthy donors. Because small numbers of individuals were included in the HLA sub-analyses, any influence of HLA type on TCRB rearrangement was left unresolved.

Each donor gave one peripheral blood draw, around 0.12 L on average, collected into heparinised tubes. Using a panel that included CD45RO, CCR7, CD25, CD127, CD95 and CD27, naive, central memory, regulatory and stem cell-like memory CD4+ T cells were sorted on a BD FACSAria II. A purity above 98% was achieved for all sorted populations. PBMCs were isolated immediately by Lymphoprep density gradient centrifugation and stained directly without culture. Samples were stained and sorted in pairs, with one healthy donor and one patient per experiment, so that batch effects were minimized. The entire isolated RNA was reverse transcribed using the High Capacity cDNA Reverse Transcription Kit, and thus expressed TCRB transcripts were sequenced. Deep immunoSEQ sequencing was applied to naive, central memory and regulatory T cell samples, giving an average of around 3.8 million total reads per sample. Sorted cells were lysed in RLT buffer and RNA was extracted with DNase-treated RNeasy Micro or Mini kits, depending on cell number. Each cell subset was processed separately to prevent cross-contamination, with patient and healthy donor samples processed together. The immunoSEQ multiplex PCR was used to amplify TCRB sequences from cDNA, generating 87-bp fragments that spanned the CDR3 region. Amplicons were sequenced on the Illumina HiSeq platform. As for how the authors treated the data: Synthetic template baselines were used to correct PCR bias computationally, reads within Hamming distance 2 were collapsed together, and singletons that could not be merged were discarded. Reads were aligned to IMGT to assign V, D and J genes, CDR3 length, and insertions or deletions at six rearrangement sites. Within each subset, clonotype counts were normalized to sorted cell number, and only after that were true diversity and Gini coefficients computed with the tcR R package. The overlap coefficient, calculated on TCRB nucleotide sequences, was used to measure repertoire sharing. TCRdb's version of the immuneACCESS table is confined to in-frame rearrangements and falls short of the full clone set. An unresolved V gene accounts for under half of the shortfall where checked; the remainder is of unknown origin. V, J and clone size reflect that table, while D and trimming were determined from the DNA. This sample holds approximately 160,000 clones; under 9.5% were observed only once. The biggest ten clones account for 0.55% to 0.75% of the sample.

The CDR3 runs 16 amino acids, cysteine and phenylalanine included. Only the CDR3 portion is preserved as DNA: 48 bases, with reading frame beginning at the first base. CDR1 is given as SNHLY and CDR2 as FYNNEI, both from the germline V gene. V loses 5 bases at its end and J loses 1 base; junction bases beyond the gene matches: 9. The receptor chain draws on TRBV2 and TRBJ2-3; 7 bases in the middle match TRBD2. The clonotype was recovered from a man between 18 and 29 years old in good health. Material for sequencing was central memory CD4+ T cells from blood. The DNA is TGTGCCAGCAGTTTGGTCCGGGCGGGAGGCACAGATACGCAGTATTTT. This gives the protein CASSLVRAGGTDTQYF.